This T cell receptor (beta chain) was sequenced during a study of T cell responses to AZD1222 COVID-19 vaccine. The CDR3 runs 11 residues. Germline CDR1 and CDR2: SNHLY and FYNNEI. Trimming took off 9 bases at V and 4 bases at J, with 10 bases between the two ends. Method: immunoSEQ multiplex PCR; TCRdb's copy keeps in-frame clones and lacks some. Of more than 95,000 clones in the sample, 90% to 95% were seen once. The clonotype comes from an adult in good health. The sample consisted of peripheral blood, taken on day 0 of AZD1222 vaccination. V gene TRBV2 combines with J gene TRBJ2-7, with D tentatively TRBD2 (6 bases). The CDR3 is CASGREYEQYF. The CDR3 coding sequence is TGTGCCAGTGGGCGGGAATACGAGCAGTACTTC.